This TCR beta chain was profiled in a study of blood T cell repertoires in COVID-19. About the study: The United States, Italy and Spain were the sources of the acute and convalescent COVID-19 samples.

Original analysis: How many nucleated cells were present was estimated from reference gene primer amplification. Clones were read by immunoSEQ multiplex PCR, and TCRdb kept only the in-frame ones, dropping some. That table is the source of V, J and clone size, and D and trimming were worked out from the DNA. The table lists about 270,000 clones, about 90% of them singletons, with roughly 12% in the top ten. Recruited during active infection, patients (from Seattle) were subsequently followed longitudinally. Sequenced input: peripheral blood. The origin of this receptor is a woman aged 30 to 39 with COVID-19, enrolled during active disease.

DNA for the CDR3: TGCGCCAGCAGCTACCTCGGACAGCGTGAAGCTTTCTTT. It specifies CASSYLGQREAFF. This chain joins TRBV5-1 and TRBJ1-1, with D maybe TRBD1 (6 bases). This CDR3 contains 13 residues. V lost 3 bases, J lost 7 bases, and 13 bases lay in between. CDR1 is SGHRS, CDR2 YFSETQ, per germline. The variable domain in full, with the rest retrieved from reference TRBV5-1 and TRBJ1-1, is KAGVTQTPRYLIKTRGQQVTLSCSPISGHRSVSWYQQTPGQGLQFLFEYFSETQRNKGNFPGRFSGRQFSNSRSEMNVSTLELGDSALYLCASSYLGQREAFFGQGTRLTVV.